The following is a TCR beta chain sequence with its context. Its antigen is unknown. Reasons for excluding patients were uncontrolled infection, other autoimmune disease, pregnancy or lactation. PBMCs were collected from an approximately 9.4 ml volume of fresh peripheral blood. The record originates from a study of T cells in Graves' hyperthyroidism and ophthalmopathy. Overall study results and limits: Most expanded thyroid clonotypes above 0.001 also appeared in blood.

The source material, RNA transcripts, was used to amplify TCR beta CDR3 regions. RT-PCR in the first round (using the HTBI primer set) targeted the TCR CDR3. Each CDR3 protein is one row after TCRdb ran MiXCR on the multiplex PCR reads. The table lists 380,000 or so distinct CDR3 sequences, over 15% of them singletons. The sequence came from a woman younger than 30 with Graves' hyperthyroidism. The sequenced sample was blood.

Here the CDR3 reads CASSRDRGTEAFF. The CDR3 bases are TGTGCCAGCTCACGGGACAGGGGCACTGAAGCTTTCTTT. J is TRBJ1-1 and V is TRBV18; the match to TRBD1 covers 10 bases. The V gene's germline CDR1 is KGHSH and CDR2 LQKENI. J was trimmed by 4 bases and V by 4 bases; bases with no gene match: 0. CDR3 size: 13 residues.